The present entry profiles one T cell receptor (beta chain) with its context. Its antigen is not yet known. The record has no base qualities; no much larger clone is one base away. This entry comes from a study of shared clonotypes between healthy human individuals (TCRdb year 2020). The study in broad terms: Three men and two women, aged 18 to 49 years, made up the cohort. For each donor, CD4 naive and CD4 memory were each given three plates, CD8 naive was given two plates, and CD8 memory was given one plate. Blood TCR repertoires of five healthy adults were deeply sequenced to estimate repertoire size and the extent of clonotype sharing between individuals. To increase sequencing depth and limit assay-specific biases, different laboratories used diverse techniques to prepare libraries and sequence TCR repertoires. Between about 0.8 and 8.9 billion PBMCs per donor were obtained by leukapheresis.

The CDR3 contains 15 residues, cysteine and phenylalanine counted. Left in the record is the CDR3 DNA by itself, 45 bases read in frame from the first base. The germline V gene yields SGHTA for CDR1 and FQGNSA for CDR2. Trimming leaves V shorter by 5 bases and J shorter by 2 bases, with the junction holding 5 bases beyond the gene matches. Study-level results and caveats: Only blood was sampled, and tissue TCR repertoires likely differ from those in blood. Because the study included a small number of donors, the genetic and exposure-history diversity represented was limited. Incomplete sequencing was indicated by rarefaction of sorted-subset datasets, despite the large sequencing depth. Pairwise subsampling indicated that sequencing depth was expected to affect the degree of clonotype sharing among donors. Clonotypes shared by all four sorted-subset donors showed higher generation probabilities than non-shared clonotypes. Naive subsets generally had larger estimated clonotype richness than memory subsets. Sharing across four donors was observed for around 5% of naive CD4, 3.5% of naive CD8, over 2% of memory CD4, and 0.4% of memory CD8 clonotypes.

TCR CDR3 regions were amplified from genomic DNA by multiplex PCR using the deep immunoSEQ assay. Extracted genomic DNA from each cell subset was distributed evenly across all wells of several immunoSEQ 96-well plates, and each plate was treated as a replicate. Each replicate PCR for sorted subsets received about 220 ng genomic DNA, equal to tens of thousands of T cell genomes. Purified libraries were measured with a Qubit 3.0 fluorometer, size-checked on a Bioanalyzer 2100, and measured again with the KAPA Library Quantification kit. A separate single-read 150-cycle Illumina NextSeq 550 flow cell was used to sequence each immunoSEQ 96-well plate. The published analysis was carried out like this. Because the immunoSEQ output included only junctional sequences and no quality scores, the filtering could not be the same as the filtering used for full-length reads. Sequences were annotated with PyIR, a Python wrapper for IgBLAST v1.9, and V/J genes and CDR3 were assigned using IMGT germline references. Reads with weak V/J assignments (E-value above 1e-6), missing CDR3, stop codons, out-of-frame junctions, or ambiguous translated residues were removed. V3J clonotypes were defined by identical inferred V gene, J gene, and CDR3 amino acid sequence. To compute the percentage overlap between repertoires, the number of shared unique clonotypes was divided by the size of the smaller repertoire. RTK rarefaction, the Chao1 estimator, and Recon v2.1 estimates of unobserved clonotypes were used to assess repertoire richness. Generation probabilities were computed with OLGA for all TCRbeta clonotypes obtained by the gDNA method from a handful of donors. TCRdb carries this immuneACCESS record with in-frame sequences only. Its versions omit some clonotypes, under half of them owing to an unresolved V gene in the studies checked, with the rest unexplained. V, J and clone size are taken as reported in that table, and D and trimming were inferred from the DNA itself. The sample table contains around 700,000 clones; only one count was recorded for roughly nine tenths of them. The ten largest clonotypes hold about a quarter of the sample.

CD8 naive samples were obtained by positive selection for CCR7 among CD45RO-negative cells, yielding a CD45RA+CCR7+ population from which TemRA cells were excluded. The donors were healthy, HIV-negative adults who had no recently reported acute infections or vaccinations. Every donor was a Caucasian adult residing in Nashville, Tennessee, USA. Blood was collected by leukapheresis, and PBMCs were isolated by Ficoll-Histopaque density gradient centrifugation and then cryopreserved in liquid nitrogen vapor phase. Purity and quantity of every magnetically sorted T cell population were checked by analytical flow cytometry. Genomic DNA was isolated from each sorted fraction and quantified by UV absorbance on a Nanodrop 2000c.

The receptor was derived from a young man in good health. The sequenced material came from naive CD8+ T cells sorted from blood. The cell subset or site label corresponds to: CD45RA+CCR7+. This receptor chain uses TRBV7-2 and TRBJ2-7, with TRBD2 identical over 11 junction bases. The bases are TGTGCCAGCAGCCCTACTAGCGGGGGAACCTACGAGCAGTACTTC. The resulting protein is CASSPTSGGTYEQYF.